A selection of T cell receptor beta chains follows, all from one sample in a study of blood T cell repertoires in COVID-19. Repertoires were generated with immunoSEQ multiplex PCR, while TCRdb's copy carries only in-frame clones and drops some. This sample carries about 190,000 clones, 70% to 80% of them seen once, and the ten largest clones take under 15%. The sequenced sample was peripheral blood. These receptors came from a woman between 50 and 59 years old with acute or convalescent COVID-19. Both conserved end residues are trimmed from each CDR3.

>TRBV18
ASSPHPGQGNNEQF
>TRBV9
ASSVATGFPNSPLH
>TRBV6-6
ASSRGSREKLF
>TRBV19
ASTLRGGQGHQPQH
>TRBV7-9
ASSFSEGYSINYGYT
>TRBV20-1
SAIDRQGGSYEQY
>TRBV4-3
ASSQVSGRDNEQF
>TRBV28
ASRKTGGLRGYT
>TRBV3-1/TRBV3-2
ASSHTGGSYNEQF
>TRBV6-4
ASSDGGADYNEQF
>TRBV11-3
ASSLGGEVLDEQF
>TRBV2
ASSSLGGFGSPLH
>TRBV28
ASSLGDRATEAF
>TRBV11-2
ASSLDRRGGQF
>TRBV3-1/TRBV3-2
ASSLAGLRTDTQY
>TRBV5-4
ASSLATGVGSEAF
>TRBV6-5
ASREASGSAVTQY
>TRBV5-6
ASRASGTGTYEQY
>TRBV10-3
AISGTSGGETQY
>TRBV28
ASSIGQGFRAPLH
>TRBV28
ASSPMAFSRGTYNSPLH
>TRBV5-1
ASSSVAGGSSYEQY
>TRBV7-8
ASSQTQGLGYT
>TRBV7-2
ASSSRREPDTQY
>TRBV10-3
AISGDYMNTGELF
>TRBV4-3
ASSQGVVDRDGAF
>TRBV19
ASSDGQGDEQY
>TRBV28
ASSSTLNRGSTDTQY
>TRBV6-2/TRBV6-3
ASSSFGTATQETQY
>TRBV18
ASSRDSGTGSREQY
>TRBV5-1
ASSLLPETGIGAF
>TRBV30
AWRAGTAFYGYT
>TRBV5-5
ASSSYNTGELF
>TRBV19
ASSFRQAYEQY
>TRBV4-1
ASSEGYSAGGSYEQY
>TRBV24-1
ATSGPGVGVTAKNIQY
>TRBV30
AWNQGSSNQPQH
>TRBV3-1/TRBV3-2
ASSPLAILAREQY
>TRBV20-1
SASPGGYSGNTIY
>TRBV2
ASIKSLAYEQY
>TRBV5-6
ASSLNYIYEQY
>TRBV5-5
ASSPGGLVRRETQY
>TRBV6-5
ASTRGEGAGDTQY
>TRBV7-9
ASKSWGVKNTGELF
>TRBV15
ATRSGGTGELF
>TRBV30
AWSVQPTASYGYT
>TRBV28
ASRYNTEAF
>TRBV3-1/TRBV3-2
ASIPKGGGGYT
>TRBV7-9
ASSRERGGNEQF
>TRBV19
ASSRGTGVTGTEAF
>TRBV28
ASSLPTLKGTTSQPQH